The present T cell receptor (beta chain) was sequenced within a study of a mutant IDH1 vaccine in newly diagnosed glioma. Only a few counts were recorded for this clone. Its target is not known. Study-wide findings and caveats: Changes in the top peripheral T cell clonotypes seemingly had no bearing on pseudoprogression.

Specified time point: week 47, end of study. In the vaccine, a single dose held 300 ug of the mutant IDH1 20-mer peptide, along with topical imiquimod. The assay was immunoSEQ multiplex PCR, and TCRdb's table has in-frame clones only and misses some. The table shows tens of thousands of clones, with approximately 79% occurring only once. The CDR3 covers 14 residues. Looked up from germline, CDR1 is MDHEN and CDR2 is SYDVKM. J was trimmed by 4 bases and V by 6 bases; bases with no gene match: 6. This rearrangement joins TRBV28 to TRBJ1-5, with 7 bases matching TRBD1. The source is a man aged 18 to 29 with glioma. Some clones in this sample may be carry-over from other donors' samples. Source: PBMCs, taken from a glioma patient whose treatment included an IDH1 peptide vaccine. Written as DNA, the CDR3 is TGTGCCAGCAGCGCGGGACAGCTAAATCAGCCCCAGCATTTT. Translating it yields CASSAGQLNQPQHF.